This T cell receptor beta chain was identified in a study of T-cell memory formation after mild COVID-19. Across the study: Most TCR clusters belonged to a single donor. Study-wide results and limits: The study found contracting CD4+ clones mainly in CM and EM and contracting CD8+ clones in EMRA. Pre-infection memory already had some responding clones, implying cross-reactive memory joined.

5'RACE, which relied on constant-segment primers, yielded TCR alpha and TCR beta cDNA libraries carrying sample barcodes and UMIs. TCRdb passed the 5' RACE reads through MiXCR, listing each CDR3 protein once. The sample contains fewer than 200,000 distinct CDR3 sequences, about 21% of which appear only once. Trimming shortened V by 0 bases and J by 3 bases, and 15 bases separated the two germline ends. Germline V lookup: CDR1 SQVTM, CDR2 ANQGSEA. The CDR3 contains 15 residues. As for this clonotype: Its target is not known.

This receptor was taken from an adult woman who had mild COVID-19 (a few samples of this study predate the infection). Cell type and time point are not known. The rearrangement uses TRBV29-1 and TRBJ2-7; a possible D gene is TRBD1 (6 bases). The sequencing input was PBMCs or a T cell subset sorted from them (not recorded which). CDR3 residues: CSVEEPGQTFYEQYF. In nucleotides, the CDR3 is TGCAGCGTTGAAGAGCCGGGACAAACATTCTACGAGCAGTACTTC.